This T cell receptor beta chain was recorded in a study of cytomegalovirus exposure and HLA in healthy donors. General study points: Clonal expansion, a later analysis showed, was greater in HLA-associated TCR beta chains than in equally common others. The dataset shows that most TCR sequences were rare, while some public TCRs occurred in many donors. The study listed some 160 cytomegalovirus-associated TCR beta chains. A missense DCLRE1C variant was associated with V- and J-gene trimming of TCR beta chains in a later analysis, and an independent cohort replicated the association.

There are 17 residues in the CDR3. CDR1 and CDR2 from the germline V gene are LGHNA and YNFKEQ. With V trimmed by 4 bases and J by 0 bases, 9 bases remained unmatched. As for this clone: As yet, its antigen is unknown.

Primers included in the PCR were 60 Vbeta and 13 Jbeta primers. The table came from immunoSEQ multiplex PCR; TCRdb's copy has only in-frame clones and leaves some out. The table has about 280,000 clones, roughly 89% seen once. The source material was PBMCs. V is TRBV4-2 and J is TRBJ1-5; 7 bases agree with TRBD1. The receptor was derived from a woman aged 18-29 years in good health and CMV-seronegative. CDR3 sequence: CASSPSGTAHSNQPQHF. In DNA, the CDR3 is TGTGCCAGCAGCCCATCCGGGACAGCCCATAGCAATCAGCCCCAGCATTTT.